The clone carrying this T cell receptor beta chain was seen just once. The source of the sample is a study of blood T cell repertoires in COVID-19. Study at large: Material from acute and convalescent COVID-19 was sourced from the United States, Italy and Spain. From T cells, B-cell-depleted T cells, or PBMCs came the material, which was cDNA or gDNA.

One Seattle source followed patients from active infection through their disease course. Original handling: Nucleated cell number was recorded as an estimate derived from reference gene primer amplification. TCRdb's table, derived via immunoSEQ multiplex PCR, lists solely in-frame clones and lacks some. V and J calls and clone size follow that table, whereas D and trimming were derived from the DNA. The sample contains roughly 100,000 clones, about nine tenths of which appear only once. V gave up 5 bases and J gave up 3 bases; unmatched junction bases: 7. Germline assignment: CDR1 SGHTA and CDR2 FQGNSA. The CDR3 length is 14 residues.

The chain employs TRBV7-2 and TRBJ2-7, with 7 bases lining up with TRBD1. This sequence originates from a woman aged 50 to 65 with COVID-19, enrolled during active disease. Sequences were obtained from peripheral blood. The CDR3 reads CASSPGQARYEQYF. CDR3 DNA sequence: TGTGCCAGCAGCCCTGGACAGGCCCGCTACGAGCAGTACTTC.